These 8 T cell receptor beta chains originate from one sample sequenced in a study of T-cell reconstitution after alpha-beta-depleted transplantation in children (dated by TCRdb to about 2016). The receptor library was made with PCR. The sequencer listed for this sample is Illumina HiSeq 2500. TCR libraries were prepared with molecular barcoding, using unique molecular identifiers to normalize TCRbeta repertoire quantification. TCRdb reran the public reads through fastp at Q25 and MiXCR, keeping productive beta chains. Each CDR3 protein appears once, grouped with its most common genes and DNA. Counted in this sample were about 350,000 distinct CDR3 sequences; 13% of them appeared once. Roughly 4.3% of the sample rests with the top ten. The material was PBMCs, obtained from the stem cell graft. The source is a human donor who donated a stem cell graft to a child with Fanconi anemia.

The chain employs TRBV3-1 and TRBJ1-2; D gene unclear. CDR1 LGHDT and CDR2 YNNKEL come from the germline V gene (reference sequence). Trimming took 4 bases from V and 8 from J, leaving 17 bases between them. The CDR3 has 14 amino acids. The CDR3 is CASSLTAASWGYTF. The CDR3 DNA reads TGTGCCAGCAGCCTAACAGCCGCTTCGTGGGGCTACACCTTC.

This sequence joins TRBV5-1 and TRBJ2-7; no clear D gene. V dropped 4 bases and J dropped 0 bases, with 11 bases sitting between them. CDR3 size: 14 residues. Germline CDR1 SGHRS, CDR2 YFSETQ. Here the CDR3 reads CASSPLSSSYEQYF. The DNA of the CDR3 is TGCGCCAGCAGCCCATTGTCGAGCTCCTACGAGCAGTACTTC. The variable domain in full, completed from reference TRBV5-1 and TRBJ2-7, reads KAGVTQTPRYLIKTRGQQVTLSCSPISGHRSVSWYQQTPGQGLQFLFEYFSETQRNKGNFPGRFSGRQFSNSRSEMNVSTLELGDSALYLCASSPLSSSYEQYFGPGTRLTVT.

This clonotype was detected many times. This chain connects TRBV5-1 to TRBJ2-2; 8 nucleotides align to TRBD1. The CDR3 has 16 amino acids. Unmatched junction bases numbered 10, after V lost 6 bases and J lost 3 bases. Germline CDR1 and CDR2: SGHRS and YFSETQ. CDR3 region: CASKDRDEWDTGELFF. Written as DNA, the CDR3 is TGCGCCAGCAAGGACAGGGATGAATGGGACACCGGGGAGCTGTTTTTT.

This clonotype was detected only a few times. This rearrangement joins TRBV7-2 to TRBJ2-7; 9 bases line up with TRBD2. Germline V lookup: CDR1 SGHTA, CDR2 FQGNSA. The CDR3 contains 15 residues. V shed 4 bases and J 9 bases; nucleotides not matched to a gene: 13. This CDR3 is CASSSDRGLAYTQYF. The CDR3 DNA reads TGTGCCAGCAGCTCAGATAGGGGACTAGCTTACACGCAGTACTTC.

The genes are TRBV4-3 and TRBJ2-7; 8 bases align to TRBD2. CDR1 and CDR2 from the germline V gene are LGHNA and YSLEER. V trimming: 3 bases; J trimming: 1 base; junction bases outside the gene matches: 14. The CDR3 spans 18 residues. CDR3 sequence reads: CASSQKGGWERGSYEQYF. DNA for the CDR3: TGCGCCAGCAGCCAGAAAGGGGGTTGGGAGCGGGGGTCCTACGAGCAGTACTTC.

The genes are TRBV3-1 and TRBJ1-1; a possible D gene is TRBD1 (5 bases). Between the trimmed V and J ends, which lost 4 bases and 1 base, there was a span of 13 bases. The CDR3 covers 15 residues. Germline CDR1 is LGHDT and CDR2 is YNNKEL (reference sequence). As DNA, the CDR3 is TGTGCCAGCAGCCGGACGGGGGACTCGAACACTGAAGCTTTCTTT. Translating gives CASSRTGDSNTEAFF.

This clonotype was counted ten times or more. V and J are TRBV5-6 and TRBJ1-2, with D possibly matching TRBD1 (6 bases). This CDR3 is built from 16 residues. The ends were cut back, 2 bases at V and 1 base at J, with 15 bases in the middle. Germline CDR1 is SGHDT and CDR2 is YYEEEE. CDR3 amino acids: CASSLFQGLDNYGYTF. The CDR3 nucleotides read TGTGCCAGCAGCTTATTCCAGGGGTTGGATAACTATGGCTACACCTTC.

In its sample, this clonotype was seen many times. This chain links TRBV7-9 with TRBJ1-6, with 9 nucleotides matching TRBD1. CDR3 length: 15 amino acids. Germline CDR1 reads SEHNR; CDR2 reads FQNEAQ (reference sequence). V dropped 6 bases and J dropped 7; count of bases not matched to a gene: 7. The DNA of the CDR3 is TGTGCCAGCAGGTCCCGGGACAGGGTAAATTCACCCCTCCACTTT. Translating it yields CASRSRDRVNSPLHF.